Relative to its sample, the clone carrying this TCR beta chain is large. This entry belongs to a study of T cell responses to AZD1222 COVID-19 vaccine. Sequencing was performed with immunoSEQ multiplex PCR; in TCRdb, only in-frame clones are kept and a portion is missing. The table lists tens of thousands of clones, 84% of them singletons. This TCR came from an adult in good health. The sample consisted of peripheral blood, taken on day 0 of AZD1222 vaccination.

In DNA, the CDR3 is TGCGCCAGCAGCTTCCAGGGGGAAGATACGCAGTATTTT. The encoded protein is CASSFQGEDTQYF. The gene calls are TRBV5-1 and TRBJ2-3; 7 nucleotides agree with TRBD1. This CDR3 is 13 amino acids long. Germline CDR1 reads SGHRS; CDR2 reads YFSETQ. Trimming took 2 bases from V and 5 from J; bases not matched to a gene: 2.